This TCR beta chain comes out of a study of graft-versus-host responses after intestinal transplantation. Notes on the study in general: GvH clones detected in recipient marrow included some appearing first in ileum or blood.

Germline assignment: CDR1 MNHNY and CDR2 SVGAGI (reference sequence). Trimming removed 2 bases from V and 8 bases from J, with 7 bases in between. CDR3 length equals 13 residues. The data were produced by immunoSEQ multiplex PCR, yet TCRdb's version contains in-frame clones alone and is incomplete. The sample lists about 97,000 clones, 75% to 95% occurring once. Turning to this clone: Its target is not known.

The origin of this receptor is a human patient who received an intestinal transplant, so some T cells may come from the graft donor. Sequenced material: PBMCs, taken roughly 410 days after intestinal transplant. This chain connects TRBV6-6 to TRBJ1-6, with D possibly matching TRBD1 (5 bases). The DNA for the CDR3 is TGTGCCAGCAGTTACGGGACGGATTCACCCCTCCACTTT. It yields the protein CASSYGTDSPLHF.